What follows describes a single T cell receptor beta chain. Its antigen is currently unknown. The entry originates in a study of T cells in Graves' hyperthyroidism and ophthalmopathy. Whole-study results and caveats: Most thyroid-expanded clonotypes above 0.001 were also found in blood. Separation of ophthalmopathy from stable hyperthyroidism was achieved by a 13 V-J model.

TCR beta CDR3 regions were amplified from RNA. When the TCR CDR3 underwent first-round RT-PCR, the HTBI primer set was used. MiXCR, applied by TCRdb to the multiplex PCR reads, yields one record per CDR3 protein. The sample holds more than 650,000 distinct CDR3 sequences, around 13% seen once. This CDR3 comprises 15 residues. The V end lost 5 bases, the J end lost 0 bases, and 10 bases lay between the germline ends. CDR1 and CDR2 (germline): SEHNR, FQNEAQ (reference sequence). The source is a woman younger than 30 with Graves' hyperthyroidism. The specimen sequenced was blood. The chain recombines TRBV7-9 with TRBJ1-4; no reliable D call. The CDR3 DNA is TGTGCCAGCAGCCGATTAGTCACAACTAATGAAAAACTGTTTTTT. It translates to CASSRLVTTNEKLFF.